The entry below describes one TCR beta chain. This specimen comes from a study of blood T cell repertoires in COVID-19. Overall study: Samples taken during acute and convalescent COVID-19 were collected in the United States, Italy and Spain. T cells, B-cell-depleted T cells, or PBMCs provided the cDNA or gDNA that served as material.

Methods used by the authors: For nucleated cells, counts were estimated from reference gene primer amplification. TCRdb's copy holds only in-frame clones and misses some; the assay was immunoSEQ multiplex PCR. Clone size and V and J calls were adopted from that table, with D and trimming inferred from the DNA. The data show about 170,000 clones, with about 85% seen just once and approximately 1.1% held by the top ten. This CDR3 spans 16 amino acids. Germline assignment: CDR1 LNHNV and CDR2 YYDKDF (reference sequence). V was shortened by 6 bases and J by 3 bases, with 20 bases between the two germline ends.

J is TRBJ1-2 and V is TRBV15; TRBD1 might be the D (5 bases). The sequence was collected from a man aged 55 to 70 who had recovered from COVID-19. The sequenced sample consisted of peripheral blood. CDR3 region: CATSPGLQRGYYGYTF. DNA of the CDR3: TGTGCCACCAGTCCGGGACTCCAACGGGGGTACTATGGCTACACCTTC.